Following are 5 T cell receptor beta chains from one sample sequenced in a study of T-cell memory formation after mild COVID-19. A single record per CDR3 protein comes from TCRdb applying MiXCR to the 5' RACE reads. In the table there are some 310,000 distinct CDR3 sequences, 20% to 25% of which are singletons. Specimen: PBMCs or a T cell subset sorted from them (not recorded which). All receptors come from a man younger than 30 who had mild COVID-19 (a few samples of this study predate the infection). Cell type and time point are not known.

This clonotype has a handful of counts. The chain employs TRBV7-3 and TRBJ1-1, with 7 bases fitting TRBD1. The CDR3 runs 13 residues. V lost 7 bases, J lost 0 bases, and 2 bases stayed unmatched. Germline V gene lookup returns CDR1 SGHTA and CDR2 FQGTGA. CDR3 amino acids: CASNGTVNTEAFF. The CDR3 coding sequence is TGTGCCAGCAACGGGACAGTGAACACTGAAGCTTTCTTT.

The chain is built from TRBV6-5 and TRBJ2-3; maybe TRBD1 (7 bases). V was trimmed by 1 base and J by 1 base, leaving 15 bases between them. Looked up from germline, CDR1 is MNHEY and CDR2 is SVGAGI. The CDR3 has 17 residues. The chain's CDR3 is CASSYFFRGTGTDTQYF. In nucleotides, the CDR3 is TGTGCCAGCAGTTACTTCTTCCGGGGGACAGGCACAGATACGCAGTATTTT.

The chain links TRBV24-1 to TRBJ1-6; 8 bases line up with TRBD1. The CDR3 is 14 amino acids. Looked up from germline, CDR1 is KGHDR and CDR2 is SFDVKD. The trim removed 7 bases at V and 7 bases at J, leaving 5 bases unmatched. CDR3 nucleotides: TGTGCCACCAGAGACAGGGGCAACAATTCACCCCTCCACTTT. Translating gives CATRDRGNNSPLHF.

Many counts were recorded for this clonotype. Here the CDR3 reads CASSLWQGDGYTF. In DNA, the CDR3 is TGTGCCAGCAGTTTATGGCAGGGAGATGGCTACACCTTC. V and J are TRBV28 and TRBJ1-2; tentatively, D is TRBD1 (5 bases). V lost 0 bases, J lost 6 bases, and 8 bases lay in between. Germline loops: CDR1 MDHEN, CDR2 SYDVKM. The CDR3 covers 13 residues.

This clonotype was observed a handful of times. The chain is built from TRBV28 and TRBJ2-6; no firm D call. CDR1 is MDHEN and CDR2 is SYDVKM in the germline V gene. The V end was cut by 1 base, the J end by 2 bases, with 6 bases between. CDR3 length: 15 amino acids. Here the CDR3 reads CASSLFAAGANVLTF. The CDR3 coding sequence is TGTGCCAGCAGTTTATTCGCGGCTGGGGCCAACGTCCTGACTTTC.